One sample yielded the 2 T cell receptor beta chains listed below, sequenced in a study of blood T cell repertoires in COVID-19. Profiled with immunoSEQ multiplex PCR; TCRdb holds only in-frame clones, not every one. The sample has over 200,000 clones, about 86% seen once. Sequencing was performed on peripheral blood. The receptors stem from a man in his fifties or sixties who had recovered from COVID-19.

The J gene is TRBJ2-2, the V gene TRBV9, with 8 bases that match TRBD1. Germline V gene lookup returns CDR1 SGDLS and CDR2 YYNGEE. V lost 1 base and J lost 5; bases outside the gene matches: 7. The CDR3 is 16 residues long. CDR3 nucleotides: TGTGCCAGCAGCGTACCCCAGGGGGCCGAAACCGGGGAGCTGTTTTTT. The encoded protein is CASSVPQGAETGELFF.

The rearrangement joins TRBV6-5 to TRBJ1-1; a possible D gene is TRBD1 (6 bases). Germline V gene lookup returns CDR1 MNHEY and CDR2 SVGAGI. The ends were cut back, 6 bases at V and 5 bases at J, with 16 bases in the middle. This CDR3 has 14 amino acids. The chain's CDR3 is CASSSGQTSTEAFF. The CDR3 region has the DNA TGTGCCAGCAGCTCGGGACAAACTTCTACTGAAGCTTTCTTT.